The rows below give T cell receptor beta chains drawn from one sample of a study of cytomegalovirus exposure and HLA in healthy donors. Method: immunoSEQ multiplex PCR; TCRdb's copy keeps in-frame clones and lacks some. Altogether 99,000 or so clones are present, around 75% being singletons, with the ten largest covering 2% to 2.5%. The sample was PBMCs. The receptors here all came from a man aged 25 to 40 in good health and CMV-seronegative. Both conserved end residues are part of each CDR3. The D gene is left open where the match is weak. Expanded clones are given a class, and other clones once, few, many or no size at all.

j_call	v_call	d_call	clone_size	cdr3_aa	cdr3_nt
TRBJ2-1	TRBV10-1	NA	NA	CASSASLRDFSSSYNEQFF	TGCGCCAGCAGTGCATCTCTCCGGGACTTCTCCAGCTCCTACAATGAGCAGTTCTTC
TRBJ2-7	TRBV4-1	TRBD2	NA	CASSPRGGPYEQYF	TGCGCCAGCAGCCCTCGGGGGGGGCCCTACGAGCAGTACTTC
TRBJ2-5	TRBV6-5	TRBD1	NA	CASSYSGTGQETQYF	TGTGCCAGCAGTTACTCCGGGACAGGACAAGAGACCCAGTACTTC
TRBJ2-7	TRBV5-1	NA	NA	CASSLAAGPQPYEQYF	TGCGCCAGCAGCTTGGCCGCGGGACCCCAACCCTACGAGCAGTACTTC
TRBJ2-1	TRBV11-2	TRBD1	NA	CASSRTGETYNEQFF	TGTGCCAGCAGCCGGACAGGGGAAACCTACAATGAGCAGTTCTTC
TRBJ2-7	TRBV6-5	NA	NA	CASNPLTGAYEQYF	TGTGCCAGCAACCCATTGACCGGGGCCTACGAGCAGTACTTC
TRBJ2-7	TRBV5-5	NA	NA	CASSLIRGARLEQYF	TGTGCCAGCAGCTTGATCCGCGGGGCTAGGCTCGAGCAGTACTTC
TRBJ1-1	TRBV4-1	NA	few	CASSQGHRAFF	TGCGCCAGCAGCCAGGGGCATCGAGCTTTCTTT
TRBJ1-2	TRBV4-1	NA	once	CASSQESRGQYGYTF	TGCGCCAGCAGCCAAGAGTCAAGGGGCCAGTATGGCTACACCTTC
TRBJ2-7	TRBV29-1	TRBD1	NA	CSARAGGSYEQYF	TGCAGCGCCCGGGCAGGGGGCTCCTACGAGCAGTACTTC
TRBJ2-7	TRBV2	TRBD2	NA	CASSEGASGLSSYEQYF	TGTGCCAGCAGTGAGGGCGCTAGCGGGTTAAGCTCCTACGAGCAGTACTTC
TRBJ1-1	TRBV10-2	NA	NA	CASRREPNTEAFF	TGCGCCAGCAGGAGGGAACCGAACACTGAAGCTTTCTTT
TRBJ2-7	TRBV7-2	NA	NA	CASSVVGGSWGLSYEQYF	TGTGCCAGCAGCGTAGTAGGGGGTTCGTGGGGGTTGTCCTACGAGCAGTACTTC